These 23 T cell receptor beta chains were all obtained from the same sample, sequenced in a study of T cell responses to AZD1222 COVID-19 vaccine (dated by TCRdb to the early 2020s). Library preparation employed the immunoSEQ multiplex PCR assay. TCRdb stores this immuneACCESS table with in-frame sequences only. Part of the clones is absent; in the studies checked, under half of the shortfall reflects unresolved V genes, and no reason is known for the rest. This sample holds around 110,000 clones; 93% were observed only once. 2.5% to 3% of the sample is held by the ten biggest clonotypes. The time point label for this specimen denotes: baseline before first vaccination. Sequences were derived from peripheral blood, sampled on day 0 of AZD1222 vaccination. These TCRs come from an adult in good health.

The chain links TRBV28 to TRBJ1-2, with D tentatively TRBD1 (5 bases). Trimming shortened V by 3 bases and J by 2 bases, and 16 bases separated the two germline ends. Germline V lookup: CDR1 MDHEN, CDR2 SYDVKM. The CDR3 spans 16 residues. The CDR3 nucleotides read TGTGCCAGCAGTTTGGGCGGGACCCGACCCAACTATGGCTACACCTTC. Its protein is CASSLGGTRPNYGYTF.

V and J are TRBV28 and TRBJ2-3; D gene uncertain. Germline loops: CDR1 MDHEN, CDR2 SYDVKM. The V end lost 7 bases, the J end lost 4 bases, and 18 bases lay between the germline ends. The CDR3 sequence is 15 residues long. CDR3 in amino acids: CASNVPLQGSDTQYF. CDR3 nucleotide sequence: TGTGCCAGCAATGTCCCACTCCAAGGTTCAGATACGCAGTATTTT.

The rearrangement joins TRBV5-1 to TRBJ1-1; D may be TRBD1 (6 bases). Trimming stripped 4 bases from V and 3 bases from J, with 13 bases between. The CDR3 sequence is 14 residues long. The germline V gene has CDR1 SGHRS and CDR2 YFSETQ. The CDR3 sequence is CASSEHRVDTEAFF. DNA for the CDR3: TGCGCCAGCAGCGAACACAGGGTGGACACTGAAGCTTTCTTT.

The CDR3 DNA is TGTGCCAGCAGCACCCCTAGCGGGAGGGCAGGAGAGCAGTACTTC. The encoded protein is CASSTPSGRAGEQYF. The chain has TRBV11-2 and TRBJ2-7; 12 positions agree with TRBD2. This CDR3 region has 15 residues. Trimming took 5 bases from V and 7 from J; bases not matched to a gene: 9. CDR1 and CDR2 (germline): SGHAT, FQNNGV.

This chain joins TRBV28 and TRBJ1-2, with TRBD1 matching 9 bases. The V and J ends lost 7 bases and 6 bases, in that order; junction bases with no gene match: 6. The CDR3 consists of 13 residues. Looked up from germline, CDR1 is MDHEN and CDR2 is SYDVKM. In nucleotides, the CDR3 is TGTGCCAGCACCTCGAACAGGGGGCATGGCTACACCTTC. It is translated as CASTSNRGHGYTF.

This sequence joins TRBV7-9 and TRBJ1-2, with a tentative D call TRBD1 (5 bases). Per the germline V gene, CDR1 is SEHNR and CDR2 is FQNEAQ (reference sequence). The V end lost 5 bases, the J end lost 4 bases, and 11 bases lay between the germline ends. CDR3 length: 13 amino acids. CDR3 in DNA: TGTGCCAGCAGCCCTGGGACCGTCTATGGCTACACCTTC. Translated: CASSPGTVYGYTF.

In the case of this clone: Within the sample, other DNA sequences also encode this same CDR3. The chain links TRBV28 to TRBJ2-7; D gene unclear. Germline V gene lookup returns CDR1 MDHEN and CDR2 SYDVKM. Deletions cut 2 bases from V and 0 bases from J, with 5 bases between. This CDR3 spans 13 amino acids. The CDR3 coding sequence is TGTGCCAGCAGTTTAGGCAGCTCCTACGAGCAGTACTTC. Translation: CASSLGSSYEQYF.

The V call is TRBV2, the J call TRBJ1-5, with D maybe TRBD1 (5 bases). Germline V lookup: CDR1 SNHLY, CDR2 FYNNEI. The ends were cut back, 5 bases at V and 0 bases at J, with 11 bases in the middle. The CDR3 consists of 15 residues. In nucleotides, the CDR3 is TGTGCCAGCAGTCGACAGTTCCTTAGCAATCAGCCCCAGCATTTT. Translation gives CASSRQFLSNQPQHF. Complete variable domain (other parts from reference TRBV2 and TRBJ1-5): EPEVTQTPSHQVTQMGQEVILRCVPISNHLYFYWYRQILGQKVEFLVSFYNNEISEKSEIFDDQFSVERPDGSNFTLKIRSTKLEDSAMYFCASSRQFLSNQPQHFGDGTRLSIL.

The gene calls are TRBV27 and TRBJ2-2; D ambiguous. Trimming pared 8 bases from V and 8 bases from J, leaving 9 bases between. Germline loops: CDR1 MNHEY, CDR2 SMNVEV (reference sequence). This CDR3 is built from 11 residues. In nucleotides, the CDR3 is TGTGCCAGCCTGGAAAGAGGGGAGCTGTTTTTT. Protein: CASLERGELFF.

The chain couples TRBV28 to TRBJ1-3, with D unresolved. CDR1 is MDHEN, CDR2 SYDVKM, per germline. The CDR3 has 12 residues. V was cut by 5 bases and J by 3 bases, with 5 bases left in between. The CDR3 is CASSIFGNTIYF. CDR3 DNA sequence: TGTGCCAGCAGTATATTTGGAAACACCATATATTTT.

The chain carries TRBV3-1 (or the pseudogene TRBV3-2) and TRBJ2-2, with D possibly called TRBD1 or TRBD2 (5 bases each). The germline V and J ends were trimmed by 1 base and 8 bases, with 14 bases remaining between them. The CDR3 extends over 15 amino acids. CDR1 and CDR2 (germline): LGHDT, YNNKEL (reference sequence). This CDR3 is CASSQVSGAWGELFF. For the CDR3, the DNA is TGTGCCAGCAGCCAAGTGTCCGGGGCGTGGGGGGAGCTGTTTTTT.

The chain employs TRBV28 and TRBJ2-7; 9 nucleotides line up with TRBD1. CDR3 length: 16 residues. Germline V lookup: CDR1 MDHEN, CDR2 SYDVKM. V was clipped by 6 bases and J by 6 bases; unmatched bases: 15. CDR3 in DNA: TGTGCCAGCAGCCCGGGGGAAGGGACAGGGTTCTTCGAGCAGTACTTC. Residues: CASSPGEGTGFFEQYF.

This clone appeared once. This chain connects TRBV6-5 to TRBJ2-2; D not resolved. CDR3 size: 12 residues. CDR1 is MNHEY, CDR2 SVGAGI, per germline. Trimming removed 2 bases at V and 5 bases at J, with 3 bases between. The CDR3 region is CASSYPTGELFF. Here the CDR3 DNA reads TGTGCCAGCAGTTACCCAACCGGGGAGCTGTTTTTT.

CDR3 region: CASSMGQGASEQYF. For the CDR3, the DNA is TGTGCCAGTAGTATGGGACAGGGGGCAAGCGAGCAGTACTTC. V and J are TRBV19 and TRBJ2-7, with 12 bases fitting TRBD1. Per germline, CDR1 LNHDA and CDR2 SQIVND (reference sequence). The CDR3 has 14 amino acids. The V segment lost 3 bases and the J segment 6 bases; nucleotides outside the gene matches: 3.

The chain uses TRBV15 and TRBJ1-1, with D possibly matching TRBD1 (5 bases). The CDR3 totals 14 residues. The germline gives CDR1 LNHNV, CDR2 YYDKDF (reference sequence). V shed 6 bases and J shed 0 bases, with 11 bases lying between them. The CDR3 region has the DNA TGTGCCACCAGGGACTTGGGGGTGAACACTGAAGCTTTCTTT. As protein: CATRDLGVNTEAFF.

The chain employs TRBV9 and TRBJ1-1; D unresolved. CDR3 size: 13 residues. CDR1 and CDR2 from the germline V gene are SGDLS and YYNGEE. Trimming cost V 1 base and J 4 bases, with 8 bases left between them. CDR3 bases: TGTGCCAGCAGCGTAACCCGCAGCACTGAAGCTTTCTTT. This codes for CASSVTRSTEAFF.

The chain recombines TRBV6-5 with TRBJ2-7; 8 positions agree with TRBD1. Germline V lookup: CDR1 MNHEY, CDR2 SVGAGI. The CDR3 contains 14 residues. With V trimmed by 5 bases and J by 2 bases, 5 bases remained unmatched. CDR3 region: CASSRQGKAYEQYF. DNA for the CDR3: TGTGCCAGCAGTCGACAGGGGAAAGCCTACGAGCAGTACTTC.

V and J are TRBV11-2 and TRBJ1-4; possibly TRBD1 for D (5 bases). Germline loops: CDR1 SGHAT, CDR2 FQNNGV. This CDR3 spans 15 amino acids. Trimming took off 3 bases at V and 6 bases at J, with 14 bases between the two ends. CDR3 region: CASSLGPGKHEKLFF. In DNA, the CDR3 is TGTGCCAGCAGCTTGGGGCCAGGAAAACATGAAAAACTGTTTTTT.

This rearrangement joins TRBV9 to TRBJ2-1, with 11 bases fitting TRBD2. V shed 0 bases and J 0 bases; nucleotides not matched to a gene: 8. This CDR3 is built from 19 residues. Per germline, CDR1 SGDLS and CDR2 YYNGEE. For the CDR3, the DNA is TGTGCCAGCAGCGTAGCTACGACTAGCGGGGCGAGCTCCTACAATGAGCAGTTCTTC. Translation: CASSVATTSGASSYNEQFF.

The V and J genes are TRBV4-2 and TRBJ1-6; TRBD1 matches 9 bases. The CDR3 totals 17 residues. Unmatched junction bases numbered 8, after V lost 2 bases and J lost 6 bases. Germline loops: CDR1 LGHNA, CDR2 YNFKEQ. CDR3 in DNA: TGTGCCAGCAGCCAAACTAATACAGGGGGCGTTAATTCACCCCTCCACTTT. It specifies CASSQTNTGGVNSPLHF.

J is TRBJ1-1 and V is TRBV12-3 or TRBV12-4; D is undetermined. Trimming removed 3 bases from V and 5 bases from J, with 7 bases in between. The CDR3 consists of 12 residues. Here the CDR3 DNA reads TGTGCCAGCAGTTTTGCTTCGACTGAAGCTTTCTTT. Translated: CASSFASTEAFF.

The chain carries TRBV6-8 and TRBJ1-5; 7 bases fit TRBD1. The CDR3 is 16 residues long. Germline V gives CDR1 MNHGY, CDR2 SAAAGT. V dropped 2 bases and J dropped 4; count of bases not matched to a gene: 8. CDR3 residues: CASSYTGTAINQPQHF. Here the CDR3 DNA reads TGTGCCAGCAGTTACACCGGGACAGCTATTAATCAGCCCCAGCATTTT.

The chain couples TRBV15 to TRBJ2-1; 7 bases are a match to TRBD1. Germline V gives CDR1 LNHNV, CDR2 YYDKDF (reference sequence). The CDR3 is 15 amino acids. Trimming at V came to 5 bases and at J to 9 bases, leaving 13 bases not matched to a gene. The CDR3 is CATSYRDSISGEQFF. The CDR3 bases are TGTGCCACCAGCTACCGGGACAGCATCTCCGGTGAGCAGTTCTTC.